This entry features one T cell receptor beta chain sequence. The antigen is undetermined. The data belong to a study of shared clonotypes between healthy human individuals. In the study overall: Donor ages ranged 18 to 49 years: a couple of women, a few men.

CDR1 is SQVTM and CDR2 is ANQGSEA in the germline V gene. V lost 2 bases, J lost 4 bases, and 14 bases lay in between. This CDR3 is built from 14 residues. Measured with immunoSEQ multiplex PCR; TCRdb has only the in-frame clones, and not every one. The table has about 480,000 clones, roughly 85% seen once. Whole-study results and caveats: The authors sampled blood alone, and tissue repertoires likely differ. Sequencing depth was a factor that was expected to affect clonotype sharing among donors.

Donors were healthy HIV-negative adults without recent acute infections or vaccinations. The clonotype originates from a woman between 35 and 50 years old in good health. Some clones in this sample may be carry-over from other donors' samples. What was sequenced was PBMCs. The gene calls are TRBV29-1 and TRBJ1-1, with D tentatively TRBD1 (5 bases). As DNA, the CDR3 is TGCAGCGTTGAAAATAGGGCAGGGAGCACTGAAGCTTTCTTT. Residues: CSVENRAGSTEAFF.